This T cell receptor beta chain derives from a study of blood T cell repertoires in COVID-19. In the study overall: Samples representing acute and convalescent COVID-19 were sourced from the United States, Italy and Spain. PBMCs, B-cell-depleted T cells, or T cells were the source of the cDNA or gDNA that made up the material.

Original handling: Amplification with reference gene primers provided the estimates of nucleated cell counts. Sequencing used immunoSEQ multiplex PCR; TCRdb keeps in-frame clones, though not all of them. That table furnishes V, J and clone size, whereas the DNA furnished D and trimming. The profile shows a few hundred thousand clones, about nine tenths of them singletons. This clone showed up just once. The sequence was obtained from a man in his fifties or sixties with acute or convalescent COVID-19. The sample comprised peripheral blood.

The CDR3 loop reads CASSLKQGIHSPLHF. CDR3 DNA sequence: TGTGCCAGCAGTTTAAAACAGGGAATCCATTCACCCCTCCACTTT. V is TRBV27 and J is TRBJ1-6; TRBD1 is a possible D gene (6 bases). The CDR3 contains 15 residues. The V end was cut by 2 bases, the J end by 8 bases, with 13 bases between. CDR1 MNHEY and CDR2 SMNVEV come from the germline V gene (reference sequence).